The rows below give T cell receptor beta chains drawn from one sample of a study of post-analysis software for immune sequencing data. MiXCR was run by TCRdb on the PCR reads, yielding one entry per CDR3 protein. The sample holds hundreds of thousands of distinct CDR3 sequences; roughly 29% are singletons and the top ten take more than 0.45%. The sample was blood. Every receptor here comes from a girl aged 10 to 17 with multiple sclerosis. Each CDR3 is given with its conserved first and last residue. Each record gives: V gene, J gene, D gene, clone size, CDR3 DNA, CDR3 protein. The D gene is left open where the match is weak. Clone size, where shown, is once, few, many, or a class for clones that have expanded.

TRBV29-1,TRBJ2-7,TRBD2,NA,TGCAGCGTTGAAAGACCGGGACTAGCGAACGAGCAGTACTTC,CSVERPGLANEQYF
TRBV29-1,TRBJ2-1,TRBD1,NA,TGCAGCGTCGTCCCCCTTGACAGGGATCTCTACAATGAGCAGTTCTTC,CSVVPLDRDLYNEQFF
TRBV25-1,TRBJ1-2,NA,few,TGTGCCAGCAGTGAATACGGTTTAAACTATGGCTACACCTTC,CASSEYGLNYGYTF
TRBV5-1,TRBJ1-6,TRBD1,few,TGCGCCAGCAGCCAAGTTTCGACAGGGTTTAATTCACCCCTCCACTTT,CASSQVSTGFNSPLHF
TRBV27,TRBJ2-3,NA,NA,TGTGCCAGCACCGAATTAAAAACGGGGGGCACGTTCACAGATACGCAGTATTTT,CASTELKTGGTFTDTQYF
TRBV20-1,TRBJ2-1,TRBD2,many,TGCAGTGCTAGATCACTAGCGGGACTCTACAATGAGCAGTTCTTC,CSARSLAGLYNEQFF
TRBV28,TRBJ2-7,NA,NA,TGTGCCAGCAGTTTCACCAACGCCTTCTACGAGCAGTACTTC,CASSFTNAFYEQYF
TRBV5-1,TRBJ2-3,TRBD1,few,TGCGCCAGCAGCTTGGGGACAGGGCGTACAGATACGCAGTATTTT,CASSLGTGRTDTQYF
TRBV24-1,TRBJ1-2,NA,few,TGTGCCACCAGTGATTTCGAATCCCGCTACACCTTC,CATSDFESRYTF
TRBV29-1,TRBJ2-1,NA,NA,TGCAGCGCCGGGACTCTGTTTAGGAATGGGCAGTTCTTC,CSAGTLFRNGQFF
TRBV12-3/TRBV12-4,TRBJ2-1,NA,NA,TGTGCCAGCAGTTCGCTAGCGACGATTTTGGGGAATGAGCAGTTCTTC,CASSSLATILGNEQFF
TRBV7-9,TRBJ1-2,TRBD1,few,TGTGCCAGCAGCTTCCGGGACAGGGGCTATGGCTACACCTTC,CASSFRDRGYGYTF
TRBV28,TRBJ2-1,TRBD2,NA,TGTGCCAGCAGTTTTGTGGGACTAGCTTACAATGAGCAGTTCTTC,CASSFVGLAYNEQFF
TRBV20-1,TRBJ2-5,NA,many,TGCAGTGCTAGGGGGCAAGAGACCCAGTACTTC,CSARGQETQYF
TRBV5-1,TRBJ2-5,NA,NA,TGCGCCAGCAGCTCCCACCCGGCCGGAGCGGAGACCCAGTACTTC,CASSSHPAGAETQYF
TRBV6-5,TRBJ2-5,TRBD2,many,TGTGCCAGCAGGAGACTAGCGGGGGGGAATCAAGAGACCCAGTACTTC,CASRRLAGGNQETQYF
TRBV7-6,TRBJ2-7,NA,few,TGTGCCAGCAGCTTAGCGGGTAACAACTACGAGCAGTACTTC,CASSLAGNNYEQYF
TRBV20-1,TRBJ2-7,NA,NA,TGCAGTGCTAGAGGGGCAGGGGGGAATTTACACGAGCAGTACTTC,CSARGAGGNLHEQYF
TRBV18,TRBJ2-5,NA,NA,TGTGCCAGCTCACCACCGGGGGGCTCGACGGTCGAGACCCAGTACTTC,CASSPPGGSTVETQYF
TRBV25-1,TRBJ1-4,NA,NA,TGTGCCAGCAGGGACCGGTCCAGGGGTGACGAAAAACTGTTTTTT,CASRDRSRGDEKLFF
TRBV27,TRBJ2-7,NA,NA,TGTGCCAGCAGTCCTCCGGGACCGATTAGCTCCTACGAGCAGTACTTC,CASSPPGPISSYEQYF
TRBV6-6,TRBJ1-5,TRBD1,NA,TGTGCCAGCAGTCACCCCGGGACAGGGCTCGGCAATCAGCCCCAGCATTTT,CASSHPGTGLGNQPQHF
TRBV20-1,TRBJ1-5,NA,NA,TGCAGTGCTAGACGGCAGGGGTCAACCAATCAGCCCCAGCATTTT,CSARRQGSTNQPQHF
TRBV20-1,TRBJ1-1,TRBD1,few,TGCAGTGCTACCCAGGACAGGGTCTATGAAGCTTTCTTT,CSATQDRVYEAFF
TRBV4-3,TRBJ2-1,TRBD2,NA,TGCGCCAGCAGCCAACTAGCGGGAGGCGCCTACAATGAGCAGTTCTTC,CASSQLAGGAYNEQFF
TRBV5-1,TRBJ2-6,NA,NA,TGCGCCAGCAGCTTGGAGACGGCGGCTTCTGGGGCCAACGTCCTGACTTTC,CASSLETAASGANVLTF
TRBV7-2,TRBJ2-7,NA,NA,TGTGCCAGCACCTTAAGAGTGGGCGGGCTGCGAAACGAGCAGTACTTC,CASTLRVGGLRNEQYF
TRBV10-3,TRBJ2-5,NA,many,TGTGCCATCGGGGGCTCCTCGTACCAAGAGACCCAGTACTTC,CAIGGSSYQETQYF
TRBV20-1,TRBJ2-6,NA,few,TGCAGTTCCAGGCCGGCGGGCCTTAGCTCTGGGGCCAACGTCCTGACTTTC,CSSRPAGLSSGANVLTF
TRBV12-3/TRBV12-4,TRBJ1-5,TRBD1,few,TGTGCCAGCAGCCCTCGACAGGGCATGGGTAGCAATCAGCCCCAGCATTTT,CASSPRQGMGSNQPQHF
TRBV20-1,TRBJ1-2,TRBD1,NA,TGCAGTGCTAGAGAGGAGGGGGCGCACTATGGCTACACCTTC,CSAREEGAHYGYTF
TRBV7-2,TRBJ2-7,NA,few,TGTGCCAGCAGCTTATTGGGGGACTCGGCCTACGAGCAGTACTTC,CASSLLGDSAYEQYF
TRBV20-1,TRBJ1-2,NA,few,TGCAGTGCTACTGAAGGCGCAACTAACTATGGCTACACCTTC,CSATEGATNYGYTF
TRBV29-1,TRBJ2-7,TRBD2,few,TGCAGCGCTGGACTAGCAAGAGAGCAGTACTTC,CSAGLAREQYF
TRBV29-1,TRBJ2-1,NA,NA,TGCAGCGTTGGTCTGAAGAGGGTATACAATGAGCAGTTCTTC,CSVGLKRVYNEQFF
TRBV20-1,TRBJ1-5,NA,NA,TGCAGTGCCAATACAGCGGGTTTCGGCAATCAGCCCCAGCATTTT,CSANTAGFGNQPQHF
TRBV20-1,TRBJ1-5,TRBD1,NA,TGCAGTGCTCGAAAGGACGGGACACCGGGACAGGAATGGCCCCAGCATTTT,CSARKDGTPGQEWPQHF
TRBV6-1,TRBJ1-2,NA,NA,TGTGCCAGCACCCTGCGGGGGTCACACGGCTACACCTTC,CASTLRGSHGYTF
TRBV6-5,TRBJ1-6,NA,few,TGTGCCAGCAGCGCGCGGAGCTCCTATAATTCACCCCTCCACTTT,CASSARSSYNSPLHF
TRBV6-6,TRBJ1-3,NA,NA,TGTGCCAGCACCAGTGTGGGAAACACCATATATTTT,CASTSVGNTIYF
TRBV10-3,TRBJ2-5,TRBD2,many,TGTGCCATCAGATTGGGACTAGCGGGGCACGAGACCCAGTACTTC,CAIRLGLAGHETQYF
TRBV11-2,TRBJ2-7,NA,NA,TGTGCCAGCAGCTTGTCGGGCCCGGGGAAGGGCGAGCAGTACTTC,CASSLSGPGKGEQYF
TRBV20-1,TRBJ1-2,NA,NA,TGCAGTGCTAGAGAGGCGGGGCGGGTCTATGGCTACACCTTC,CSAREAGRVYGYTF
TRBV5-5,TRBJ2-3,TRBD2,NA,TGTGCCAGCAGCTATTCGGGTAATGCGGGGAGGGCCGATGCGCAGTATTTT,CASSYSGNAGRADAQYF
TRBV5-1,TRBJ2-3,TRBD2,NA,TGCGCCAGCAGCACCAGTACACTCTCGGGGGGATCGGATACGCAGTATTTT,CASSTSTLSGGSDTQYF
TRBV7-7,TRBJ2-5,NA,few,TGTGCTAGCAGCTTAGGTGGGGGAGCCCAAGAGACCCAGTACTTC,CASSLGGGAQETQYF
TRBV15,TRBJ2-5,NA,few,TGTGCCACCAGCAGACGGAGGCAGCAAGAGACCCAGTACTTC,CATSRRRQQETQYF
TRBV29-1,TRBJ1-2,NA,NA,TGCAGCGCTGTACAGTCAGCCTATGGCTACACCTTC,CSAVQSAYGYTF
TRBV10-3,TRBJ2-1,NA,NA,TGTGCCATCCAGGTCGGCGTTGTGGGAGCCTACAATGAGCAGTTCTTC,CAIQVGVVGAYNEQFF
TRBV7-2,TRBJ2-1,TRBD2,few,TGTGCCAGCAGCTTAGTTGCTAGCGGGAGCGGCAATGAGCAGTTCTTC,CASSLVASGSGNEQFF
TRBV7-2,TRBJ1-2,NA,few,TGTGCCAGCAGCGCTACCGGGACGGCACCCTATGGCTACACCTTC,CASSATGTAPYGYTF
TRBV20-1,TRBJ2-1,NA,few,TGCAGTGCTAGTTCACCCAATGAGCAGTTCTTC,CSASSPNEQFF
TRBV7-9,TRBJ2-3,NA,NA,TGTGCCAGCAGCTCCGGCGGACAGTACACAGATACGCAGTATTTT,CASSSGGQYTDTQYF
TRBV4-1,TRBJ1-4,NA,once,TGCGCCAGCAGCCAAGATCGGGACCGGGGTTGGGAAAAACTGTTTTTT,CASSQDRDRGWEKLFF
TRBV5-1,TRBJ1-2,TRBD1,NA,TGCGCCAGCAGCTTGGAGGGTCGGGGACAGGGGCACTCTGGCTACACCTTC,CASSLEGRGQGHSGYTF
TRBV12-3/TRBV12-4,TRBJ2-5,TRBD2,few,TGTGCCAGCAGTTTCTCGCTAGCGGGGCCAGAGACCCAGTACTTC,CASSFSLAGPETQYF
TRBV7-2,TRBJ1-2,NA,NA,TGTACCAGCAGCCTACAGGGCTTTAGTGGCTACACCTTC,CTSSLQGFSGYTF
TRBV9,TRBJ1-2,NA,few,TGTGCCAGCAGTCGTGACGGATCCTTATACTATGGCTACACCTTC,CASSRDGSLYYGYTF
TRBV5-1,TRBJ2-3,TRBD2,few,TGCGCCAGCAGCATGGGGCTGCGGGGGTGGCCAGACGAGGATACGCAGTATTTT,CASSMGLRGWPDEDTQYF
TRBV18,TRBJ2-5,NA,few,TGTGCCAGCTCACCCCCCGGAGGGGGCGCAGAGACCCAGTACTTC,CASSPPGGGAETQYF